This T cell receptor beta chain was documented in a study of cytomegalovirus exposure and HLA in healthy donors. Study-level information: Per a later analysis, the 666 first-cohort and more than 100 validation repertoires shared one platform.

Trimming took off 1 base at V and 4 bases at J, with 12 bases between the two ends. Germline assignment: CDR1 SGHAT and CDR2 FQNNGV. The CDR3 runs to 15 residues. Note on this clone: Its antigen is still unknown.

The study's findings and limits: Most TCRs appeared rarely, but some public TCRs recurred in many donors. The authors enumerated over 150 TCR beta chains as linked to cytomegalovirus.

Produced via immunoSEQ multiplex PCR; TCRdb's table is partial and in-frame only. The data contain approximately 150,000 clones, around 86% of them singletons. The source is a man between 18 and 35 years old in good health and CMV-seropositive. Sequenced material: PBMCs. The rearrangement links TRBV11-2 to TRBJ2-3; no clear D gene. This CDR3 reads CASSLGVGEADTQYF. In nucleotides, the CDR3 is TGTGCCAGCAGCTTAGGGGTAGGTGAGGCAGATACGCAGTATTTT.